Reported below is one T cell receptor (beta chain). This entry comes from a study of blood T cell repertoires in COVID-19. Across the study: Some COVID-19 samples were acute and others convalescent; all came from the United States, Italy and Spain. PBMCs, B-cell-depleted T cells, or T cells provided the cDNA or gDNA that made up the material.

In the source study's methods: Estimation of nucleated cell counts was performed using reference gene primer amplification. The repertoire was sequenced with immunoSEQ multiplex PCR; TCRdb's copy has only in-frame clones and lacks some. V, J and clone size derive from that table, while D and trimming were established from the DNA sequence. The sample carries 55,000 to 85,000 clones, around 86% recorded once. The CDR3 is 14 amino acids. With 9 bases removed from V and 4 bases from J, the gap between germline ends came to 18 bases. Germline CDR1 is LNHDA and CDR2 is SQIVND (reference sequence). Sequencing was done on a sample of peripheral blood. This rearrangement joins TRBV19 to TRBJ1-2; D may be TRBD1 (6 bases). The sequence came from a woman in her late teens or twenties with acute or convalescent COVID-19. The CDR3 protein is CASKWGPESYGYTF. For the CDR3, the DNA is TGTGCCAGCAAGTGGGGGCCGGAATCCTATGGCTACACCTTC.